These 21 T cell receptor beta chains came from one sample sequenced in a study of blood T cells in healthy people across ages (dated by TCRdb to about 2015). Libraries were prepared through 5' RACE. TCRdb records Illumina HiSeq 2500 as the sequencer. A second PCR of roughly 6 to 11 cycles was performed with a sample-barcoded 5' primer and a J-beta primer mix. TCRdb reanalyzed the raw reads on its own, using fastp at Q25 for trimming and MiXCR for clone calling, and kept in-frame beta chains. Entries that share a CDR3 protein sequence are merged under the most common genes and DNA. Across this sample there are about 1.1 million distinct CDR3 sequences, with roughly two fifths seen only once. Less than 15% of the sample comes from the top ten. The specimen sequenced was blood. These receptors came from a man aged 18 to 29 in good health.

V gene TRBV12-3 or TRBV12-4 combines with J gene TRBJ2-1; 12 nucleotides match TRBD2. Trimming at V came to 6 bases and at J to 8 bases, leaving 11 bases not matched to a gene. The CDR3 sequence is 16 residues long. The CDR3 bases are TGTGCCAGCAGGCCTCGCGGACTAGCGGGACTGGATGAGCAGTTCTTC. Its protein product is CASRPRGLAGLDEQFF.

This clonotype came up a few times. The DNA of the CDR3 is TGTGCCAGCGTAAAACTAACTAGCACAGATACGCAGTATTTT. As protein: CASVKLTSTDTQYF. The chain is built from TRBV9 and TRBJ2-3; no definite D call. Per germline, CDR1 SGDLS and CDR2 YYNGEE. The V end lost 7 bases, the J end lost 0 bases, and 12 bases lay between the germline ends. This CDR3 spans 14 amino acids.

CDR3 DNA: TGTGCCAGCAGTTATCCCCCAACGAGACTAGAGCGCGAGCAGTACTTC. Residues: CASSYPPTRLEREQYF. The gene calls are TRBV6-2 or TRBV6-3 and TRBJ2-7, with D perhaps TRBD2 (6 bases). Germline values: CDR1 MNHEY, CDR2 SVGEGT. The ends were cut back, 3 bases at V and 6 bases at J, with 21 bases in the middle. This CDR3 is 16 amino acids long.

The gene calls are TRBV5-1 and TRBJ2-7; D unresolved. Between the trimmed V and J ends, which lost 4 bases and 0 bases, there was a span of 17 bases. Per the germline V gene, CDR1 is SGHRS and CDR2 is YFSETQ. The CDR3 spans 16 residues. The CDR3 DNA reads TGCGCCAGCAGCCCCCGGACGAGTCGTAACTCCTACGAGCAGTACTTC. The encoded protein is CASSPRTSRNSYEQYF.

Worth noting for this clonotype: A single base separates this from a much larger clone, so it may be a read error. V gene TRBV5-1 combines with J gene TRBJ2-7; a possible D gene is TRBD1 (5 bases). In germline, CDR1 is SGHRS, CDR2 YFSETQ. This CDR3 is built from 14 residues. The CDR3 is CAGSQTLTVYEQYF. In nucleotides, the CDR3 is TGCGCCGGCAGCCAAACCTTGACAGTCTACGAGCAGTACTTC.

This clonotype was picked up many times. The chain employs TRBV27 and TRBJ2-1; the D is unclear. V lost 7 bases and J lost 4, with 5 bases in between. CDR1 is MNHEY and CDR2 is SMNVEV in the germline V gene (reference sequence). CDR3 size: 11 residues. In nucleotides, the CDR3 is TGTGCCAGCACAGCGTACAATGAGCAGTTCTTC. Translation: CASTAYNEQFF.

This clonotype came up once. V and J are TRBV20-1 and TRBJ2-7, with 7 bases that match TRBD1. J gave up 6 bases and V 3 bases, and 2 bases lay outside the gene matches. This CDR3 spans 11 amino acids. Germline V gene lookup returns CDR1 DFQATT and CDR2 SNEGSKA (reference sequence). Written as DNA, the CDR3 is TGCAGTGCTAGGACAGGGTCCGAGCAGTACTTC. Translated: CSARTGSEQYF.

This clonotype came up a few times. The V gene is TRBV18, the J gene TRBJ2-7; a weak D match, TRBD1 (7 bases). The CDR3 totals 16 residues. Germline lookup yields CDR1 KGHSH and CDR2 LQKENI. Trimming took 3 bases from V and 4 from J, leaving 19 bases between them. As DNA, the CDR3 is TGTGCCAGCTCACCGAGGAACAGGGGAGGTGCGTACGAGCAGTACTTC. Its protein is CASSPRNRGGAYEQYF.

This clonotype was observed a few times. The J gene is TRBJ2-3, the V gene TRBV20-1; possibly TRBD2 for D (5 bases). CDR1 DFQATT and CDR2 SNEGSKA come from the germline V gene (reference sequence). Between the trimmed V and J ends, which lost 6 bases and 4 bases, there was a span of 11 bases. This CDR3 region has 12 residues. The CDR3 reads CSAPLAADTQYF. The CDR3 DNA follows: TGCAGTGCCCCCCTAGCCGCAGATACGCAGTATTTT.

V is TRBV12-3 or TRBV12-4 and J is TRBJ1-5; no clear D gene. V was cut by 4 bases and J by 5 bases, with 6 bases left in between. CDR3 length: 12 amino acids. For the CDR3, the DNA is TGTGCCAGCAGTTCTCTCGATCAGCCCCAGCATTTT. Its translation: CASSSLDQPQHF.

The chain combines TRBV9 with TRBJ2-3, with 7 nucleotides matching TRBD2. Germline trimming cut 6 bases from V and 0 bases from J; bases unmatched to any gene: 13. CDR3 length: 17 amino acids. Germline loops: CDR1 SGDLS, CDR2 YYNGEE. The CDR3 nucleotides read TGTGCCAGCACCCTTGGGGGGGGTGCGTTTAGCACAGATACGCAGTATTTT. The encoded protein is CASTLGGGAFSTDTQYF.

Only a few counts were recorded for this clonotype. The V gene is TRBV4-2, the J gene TRBJ1-5; D might be TRBD1 (5 bases). The V end lost 3 bases, the J end lost 2 bases, and 14 bases lay between the germline ends. Looked up from germline, CDR1 is LGHNA and CDR2 is YNFKEQ. The CDR3 has 16 amino acids. The DNA of the CDR3 is TGTGCCAGCAGCCACCAGACGGGGGAGCGCAATCAGCCCCAGCATTTT. It is translated as CASSHQTGERNQPQHF.

This chain joins TRBV6-1 and TRBJ1-6; D is unclear. Germline V gene sequence: CDR1 MNHNS, CDR2 SASEGT. This CDR3 is 17 amino acids long. Trimming removed 5 bases from V and 0 bases from J, with 14 bases in between. CDR3 sequence (DNA): TGTGCCAGCAGTCAGACACCCCTGAGCTCCTATAATTCACCCCTCCACTTT. Protein sequence: CASSQTPLSSYNSPLHF.

V usage is TRBV29-1 and J usage is TRBJ1-2; D is unclear. The germline V gene encodes CDR1 SQVTM and CDR2 ANQGSEA. V was trimmed by 4 bases and J by 8 bases, leaving 14 bases between them. The CDR3 extends over 12 amino acids. Written as DNA, the CDR3 is TGCAGCGTTGTCCTAGGGTTGGGCGGCTACACCTTC. It translates to CSVVLGLGGYTF.

J is TRBJ2-2 and V is TRBV20-1, with a tentative D call TRBD2 (6 bases). V dropped 5 bases and J dropped 3 bases, with 13 bases sitting between them. In germline, CDR1 is DFQATT, CDR2 SNEGSKA (reference sequence). CDR3 length: 14 residues. CDR3 region: CSASRGTDTGELFF. The CDR3 DNA follows: TGCAGTGCTTCCCGGGGGACGGACACCGGGGAGCTGTTTTTT.

The chain has TRBV6-1 and TRBJ1-2, with TRBD1 identical over 9 bases. The germline V gene has CDR1 MNHNS and CDR2 SASEGT. Unmatched junction bases numbered 9, after V lost 7 bases and J lost 6 bases. This CDR3 has 14 amino acids. The CDR3 sequence is CASILDRGGDGYTF. The CDR3 nucleotides read TGTGCCAGCATCCTGGACAGGGGAGGTGATGGCTACACCTTC.

This clonotype was counted a single time. The genes are TRBV28 and TRBJ1-2; D call uncertain. Germline V CDR1 and CDR2: MDHEN, SYDVKM. The CDR3 has 16 amino acids. V was clipped by 6 bases and J by 1 base, with 18 bases between them. The CDR3 sequence is CASRYPGSSGNYGYTF. CDR3 nucleotides: TGTGCCAGCAGATATCCAGGCAGTTCGGGTAACTATGGCTACACCTTC.

The V and J genes are TRBV20-1 and TRBJ2-2; D perhaps matches TRBD1 (6 bases). This CDR3 comprises 13 residues. The germline V and J ends were trimmed by 6 bases and 1 base, with 9 bases remaining between them. Germline lookup yields CDR1 DFQATT and CDR2 SNEGSKA (reference sequence). The CDR3, as DNA: TGCAGTGCCCAGACAGGGAACACCGGGGAGCTGTTTTTT. Translating gives CSAQTGNTGELFF.

The genes are TRBV27 and TRBJ2-7; 7 bases map to TRBD1. CDR3 length equals 12 residues. The V segment lost 2 bases and the J segment 8 bases; nucleotides outside the gene matches: 3. Germline values: CDR1 MNHEY, CDR2 SMNVEV (reference sequence). The CDR3 sequence: CASSLIGGQQYF. For the CDR3, the DNA is TGTGCCAGCAGTTTAATAGGGGGCCAGCAGTACTTC.

This clonotype was seen only a few times. This chain uses TRBV20-1 with TRBJ2-2; TRBD2 aligns across 11 bases. V lost 1 base to trimming and J lost 3 bases; unmatched junction nucleotides: 16. CDR1 DFQATT and CDR2 SNEGSKA come from the germline V gene (reference sequence). The length of the CDR3 is 20 residues. Written as DNA, the CDR3 is TGCAGTGCTAGAGCTGGCGGACTAGCGGGCGCTATAAAGTACACCGGGGAGCTGTTTTTT. Translation: CSARAGGLAGAIKYTGELFF.

The chain has TRBV6-2 or TRBV6-3 and TRBJ1-1, with 9 bases lining up with TRBD1. The CDR3 spans 12 residues. The germline V gene has CDR1 MNHEY and CDR2 SVGEGT. The trim removed 6 bases at V and 10 bases at J, leaving 6 bases unmatched. CDR3 nucleotide sequence: TGTGCCAGCAGATCGGGACAGGGAGCAGCTTTCTTT. Amino acids: CASRSGQGAAFF.